The 27 T cell receptor beta chains listed next were all sequenced from one sample in a study of OX40 agonist ivuxolimab in advanced cancers. Clones were sequenced by immunoSEQ multiplex PCR, and TCRdb holds only the in-frame ones, with some missing. The sample has around 150 clones, around nine tenths seen once. The biological material was taken in a trial of the OX40 agonist ivuxolimab. The origin of the receptors is an adult with an advanced solid tumor such as melanoma, head and neck, liver or kidney cancer.

The chain links TRBV19 to TRBJ2-7, with D perhaps TRBD2 (6 bases). Germline V gene sequence: CDR1 LNHDA, CDR2 SQIVND (reference sequence). This CDR3 is built from 13 residues. The V and J ends lost 6 bases and 3 bases respectively, with 12 bases between them. The CDR3 DNA reads as TGTGCCAGTAGCCGTTCGGGGGACTACGAGCAGTACTTC. The encoded protein is CASSRSGDYEQYF.

The rearrangement uses TRBV28 and TRBJ1-2; perhaps TRBD1 as D (5 bases). The germline gives CDR1 MDHEN, CDR2 SYDVKM. Trimming stripped 5 bases from V and 0 bases from J, with 7 bases between. The CDR3 has 13 residues. As DNA, the CDR3 is TGTGCCAGCAGTCAGGGTTCTAACTATGGCTACACCTTC. It encodes CASSQGSNYGYTF.

The chain recombines TRBV6-8 with TRBJ1-1; the D gene is possibly TRBD1 (6 bases). Germline values: CDR1 MNHGY, CDR2 SAAAGT. Trimming pared 4 bases from V and 6 bases from J, leaving 15 bases between. CDR3 size: 14 residues. CDR3 in DNA: TGTGCCAGCAGTTCCACTGGGGGCGTCGCTGAAGCTTTCTTT. This sequence encodes CASSSTGGVAEAFF.

The genes are TRBV12-5 and TRBJ2-5; D possibly uses TRBD1 or TRBD2 (5 bases each). The germline CDR1 and CDR2 sequences are LGHNT and FRNRAP. The CDR3 length is 13 residues. The CDR3, as DNA: TGTGCCAGCACCCTCGGGACGGAAGAGACCCAGTACTTC. Protein product: CASTLGTEETQYF.

The rearrangement uses TRBV11-3 and TRBJ2-3, with D perhaps TRBD2 (6 bases). The CDR3 runs to 17 residues. The V gene's germline CDR1 is SGHNT and CDR2 YENEEA. With 5 bases removed from V and 3 bases from J, the gap between germline ends came to 21 bases. The CDR3, as DNA: TGTGCCAGCAGCCGCCATCAACTAGCCACGGGAACAGATACGCAGTATTTT. Protein: CASSRHQLATGTDTQYF.

The V and J genes are TRBV12-5 and TRBJ2-3; D is possibly TRBD1 (6 bases). The V end was cut by 6 bases, the J end by 0 bases, with 10 bases between. The CDR3 contains 14 residues. The germline gives CDR1 LGHNT, CDR2 FRNRAP. The CDR3 DNA reads as TGTGCTAGTGGGGACAGCCCTAGCACAGATACGCAGTATTTT. Amino acid sequence: CASGDSPSTDTQYF.

The chain is built from TRBV11-3 and TRBJ1-1; D unresolved. The V gene's germline CDR1 is SGHNT and CDR2 YENEEA. V lost 1 base, J lost 5 bases, and 14 bases lay in between. The CDR3 contains 15 residues. The CDR3 spells CASSLGPFLGTEAFF. CDR3 in DNA: TGTGCCAGCAGCTTAGGCCCCTTTCTAGGAACTGAAGCTTTCTTT.

The V gene is TRBV28, the J gene TRBJ1-1; no definite D call. The germline CDR1 and CDR2 sequences are MDHEN and SYDVKM. The CDR3 length is 15 residues. The germline V and J ends were trimmed by 5 bases and 1 base, with 14 bases remaining between them. Here the CDR3 DNA reads TGTGCCAGCAGTAAACAAACAGTCTCGAACACTGAAGCTTTCTTT. Translating gives CASSKQTVSNTEAFF.

The V call is TRBV11-3, the J call TRBJ1-1; 8 bases match TRBD1. Per the germline V gene, CDR1 is SGHNT and CDR2 is YENEEA. The ends lost 4 bases at V and 5 bases at J; junction bases unmatched: 12. The CDR3 has 16 amino acids. CDR3 in amino acids: CASSSGGRGHETEAFF. The DNA for the CDR3 is TGTGCCAGCAGCTCGGGGGGCAGGGGGCATGAGACTGAAGCTTTCTTT. The variable domain in full, completed from reference TRBV11-3 and TRBJ1-1, reads EAGVVQSPRYKIIEKKQPVAFWCNPISGHNTLYWYLQNLGQGPELLIRYENEEAVDDSQLPKDRFSAERLKGVDSTLKIQPAELGDSAVYLCASSSGGRGHETEAFFGQGTRLTVV.

The chain employs TRBV11-3 and TRBJ2-2, with 8 positions matching TRBD2. The J segment lost 1 base and the V segment lost 5 bases, leaving 6 bases of the junction unmatched. The germline gives CDR1 SGHNT, CDR2 YENEEA. The CDR3 totals 16 residues. CDR3 loop: CASSQISGKNTGELFF. The DNA of the CDR3 is TGTGCCAGCAGCCAAATTAGCGGGAAGAACACCGGGGAGCTGTTTTTT.

The count of this clone is one. The chain combines TRBV11-3 with TRBJ2-6; 7 nucleotides align to TRBD1. The CDR3 covers 15 residues. The germline CDR1 and CDR2 sequences are SGHNT and YENEEA. V gave up 5 bases and J gave up 2 bases; unmatched junction bases: 3. The CDR3, as DNA: TGTGCCAGCAGCCACGACAGGGCTGGGGCCAACGTCCTGACTTTC. This translates into CASSHDRAGANVLTF. Drawing the rest from reference TRBV11-3 and TRBJ2-6, the complete variable domain is EAGVVQSPRYKIIEKKQPVAFWCNPISGHNTLYWYLQNLGQGPELLIRYENEEAVDDSQLPKDRFSAERLKGVDSTLKIQPAELGDSAVYLCASSHDRAGANVLTFGAGSRLTVL.

The chain joins TRBV28 to TRBJ1-2; perhaps TRBD1 as D (5 bases). This CDR3 is built from 14 residues. The ends were cut back, 3 bases at V and 4 bases at J, with 12 bases in the middle. Germline-derived CDR1 and CDR2 are MDHEN and SYDVKM. CDR3: CASSFTGRSYGYTF. In nucleotides, the CDR3 is TGTGCCAGCAGTTTTACAGGACGGTCCTATGGCTACACCTTC.

The chain has TRBV19 and TRBJ2-7, with D tentatively TRBD1 or TRBD2 (6 bases each). The germline V gene encodes CDR1 LNHDA and CDR2 SQIVND (reference sequence). This CDR3 comprises 16 residues. V dropped 6 bases and J dropped 0 bases, with 18 bases sitting between them. DNA of the CDR3: TGTGCCAGTAGGGGCGCGGGGCAGGGGACCTCCTACGAGCAGTACTTC. It codes for CASRGAGQGTSYEQYF.

The J gene is TRBJ2-3, the V gene TRBV28, with 8 nucleotides matching TRBD2. V was pared by 8 bases and J by 2 bases, with 9 bases of the junction left unmatched. Germline V gives CDR1 MDHEN, CDR2 SYDVKM. The CDR3 has 15 amino acids. The CDR3 DNA follows: TGTGCCAGCTGCTCACTAGCGGACTACACAGATACGCAGTATTTT. Translation gives CASCSLADYTDTQYF.

A single count supports this clone. The chain combines TRBV6-8 with TRBJ1-2, with TRBD1 identical over 8 bases. Germline CDR1 is MNHGY and CDR2 is SAAAGT. This CDR3 contains 16 residues. V lost 2 bases to trimming and J lost 5 bases; unmatched junction nucleotides: 10. The CDR3 region has the DNA TGTGCCAGCAGTTACGGGCAGGGGGCAGCTCCATATGGCTACACCTTC. This encodes CASSYGQGAAPYGYTF.

The sample holds a few counts of this clone. This chain links TRBV30 with TRBJ2-7, with TRBD1 as a possible D gene (5 bases). The germline gives CDR1 GTSNPN, CDR2 SVGIG (reference sequence). This CDR3 has 14 residues. Trimming cost V 4 bases and J 7 bases, with 20 bases left between them. The CDR3 DNA reads TGTGCCTGGACCTCCCGGACATGGGGTCCTGAGCAGTACTTC. Amino acid sequence: CAWTSRTWGPEQYF. Supplemented by reference TRBV30 and TRBJ2-7, the full variable domain reads SQTIHQWPATLVQPVGSPLSLECTVEGTSNPNLYWYRQAAGRGLQLLFYSVGIGQISSEVPQNLSASRPQDRQFILSSKKLLLSDSGFYLCAWTSRTWGPEQYFGPGTRLTVT.

The chain carries TRBV19 and TRBJ1-5; tentative D call: TRBD1 (5 bases). This CDR3 comprises 15 residues. V shed 9 bases and J shed 8 bases, with 23 bases lying between them. CDR1 is LNHDA and CDR2 is SQIVND in the germline V gene (reference sequence). The DNA for the CDR3 is TGTGCCAGCCATTACGGTGGGGCCCGATGGGAGCCCCAGCATTTT. It encodes CASHYGGARWEPQHF.

The V gene is TRBV30, the J gene TRBJ2-7; no reliable D call. CDR3 size: 12 residues. Germline assignment: CDR1 GTSNPN and CDR2 SVGIG (reference sequence). V was clipped by 0 bases and J by 7 bases, with 10 bases between them. CDR3 nucleotides: TGTGCCTGGAGTGTACGTAAGGGAGAGCAGTACTTC. Its translation: CAWSVRKGEQYF.

The J gene is TRBJ2-6, the V gene TRBV8-2; the table's D gene call, TRBD1, was not cross checked with the DNA. TRBV8-2 is deemed a pseudogene. The CDR3 totals 16 residues. In DNA, the CDR3 is TGTGGCAAGAATACCATAACACAAAGTCGGGCCAACGTCCTGACTTTC. Amino acid sequence: CGKNTITQSRANVLTF.

V gene TRBV19 combines with J gene TRBJ1-1, with D possibly matching TRBD1 (6 bases). V was shortened by 4 bases and J by 1 base, with 10 bases between the two germline ends. The CDR3 sequence is 14 residues long. Per the germline V gene, CDR1 is LNHDA and CDR2 is SQIVND (reference sequence). The CDR3 region is CASSTRTANTEAFF. In DNA, the CDR3 is TGTGCCAGTAGTACTAGGACAGCGAACACTGAAGCTTTCTTT.

This clone showed up just a few times. The rearrangement joins TRBV6-8 to TRBJ1-2, with D possibly being TRBD1 (5 bases). Germline lookup yields CDR1 MNHGY and CDR2 SAAAGT. The CDR3 covers 12 residues. V gave up 2 bases and J gave up 8 bases, with 9 bases separating them. CDR3 nucleotide sequence: TGTGCCAGCAGTTACGGGGGGGAGGGCTACACCTTC. It specifies CASSYGGEGYTF.

The V and J genes are TRBV6-8 and TRBJ2-2; D uncertain. Trimming shortened V by 4 bases and J by 5 bases, and 17 bases separated the two germline ends. CDR3 length: 16 residues. Looked up from germline, CDR1 is MNHGY and CDR2 is SAAAGT. CDR3 in amino acids: CASSWDTLDPTGELFF. The CDR3 coding sequence is TGTGCCAGCAGTTGGGATACTCTTGACCCGACCGGGGAGCTGTTTTTT.

This chain uses TRBV6-8 with TRBJ2-3; D unclear. The CDR3 has 18 amino acids. Per the germline V gene, CDR1 is MNHGY and CDR2 is SAAAGT. Trimming removed 4 bases from V and 2 bases from J, with 22 bases in between. The CDR3 spells CASSFGRPRVDFTDTQYF. The CDR3 nucleotides are TGTGCCAGCAGTTTCGGACGGCCAAGGGTTGATTTCACAGATACGCAGTATTTT.

This chain links TRBV7-1 with TRBJ2-5; possibly TRBD1 or TRBD2 for D (5 bases each). TRBV7-1 is an open reading frame, and its role is uncertain. V was shortened by 7 bases and J by 3 bases, with 12 bases between the two germline ends. The CDR3 length is 13 residues. The CDR3 spells CASNPGPKETQYF. The CDR3 DNA is TGTGCCAGCAACCCGGGGCCCAAAGAGACCCAGTACTTC.

The chain has TRBV9 and TRBJ1-2; TRBD1 agrees at 7 bases. V lost 5 bases to trimming and J lost 7 bases; unmatched junction nucleotides: 8. CDR1 and CDR2 from the germline V gene are SGDLS and YYNGEE. This CDR3 has 13 residues. CDR3: CASSWQGGSGYTF. As DNA, the CDR3 is TGTGCCAGCAGTTGGCAGGGGGGTTCTGGCTACACCTTC.

The chain couples TRBV1 to TRBJ1-2. TRBV1 counts as a pseudogene. The CDR3 contains 13 residues. The CDR3 bases are TGCGCCAGCAGCCAAGAGTGGAGAAATGGCTACACCTTC. Its translation is CASSQEWRNGYTF.

V and J are TRBV19 and TRBJ1-5, with 7 bases that match TRBD1. Germline V gives CDR1 LNHDA, CDR2 SQIVND (reference sequence). V lost 2 bases to trimming and J lost 4 bases; unmatched junction nucleotides: 5. The length of the CDR3 is 15 residues. CDR3 nucleotide sequence: TGTGCCAGTAGTATATGGGACAGACTTAATCAGCCCCAGCATTTT. This codes for CASSIWDRLNQPQHF.